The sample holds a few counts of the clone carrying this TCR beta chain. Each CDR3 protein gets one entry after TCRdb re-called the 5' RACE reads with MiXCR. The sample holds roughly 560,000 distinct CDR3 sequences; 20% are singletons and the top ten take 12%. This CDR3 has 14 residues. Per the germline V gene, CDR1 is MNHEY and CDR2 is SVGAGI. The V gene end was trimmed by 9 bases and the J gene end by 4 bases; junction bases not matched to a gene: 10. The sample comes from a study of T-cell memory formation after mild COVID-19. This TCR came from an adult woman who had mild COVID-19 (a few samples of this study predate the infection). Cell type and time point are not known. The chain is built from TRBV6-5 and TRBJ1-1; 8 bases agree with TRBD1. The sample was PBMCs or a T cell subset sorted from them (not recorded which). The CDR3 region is CASQRTGSGTEAFF. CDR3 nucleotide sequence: TGTGCCAGTCAGAGGACAGGGAGTGGCACTGAAGCTTTCTTT.